This T cell receptor (beta chain) was identified during a study of shared clonotypes between healthy human individuals. The wider study: CD8 memory received one plate per donor, CD8 naive two, CD4 memory three and CD4 naive three.

Pooled CD45RO+ cells and CCR7-negative CD45RA+ TemRA cells made up CD8 memory. Regarding this clone: No antigen is known for it.

Genomic DNA per cell subset filled all wells of several immunoSEQ plates. Only in-frame clones appear in the TCRdb table, and some are missing; sequencing was by immunoSEQ multiplex PCR. There are around 690,000 clones in the sample; 80% to 95% occur only once, and 34% lies in the top ten. This CDR3 contains 14 residues. CDR1 is MNHEY, CDR2 SMNVEV, per germline (reference sequence). The junction had 5 bases not matched to a gene; V was cut back by 6 bases and J by 5 bases. Overall study results and limits: Larger estimated richness was generally seen in naive subsets than in memory subsets.

Sequencing was carried out using memory CD8+ T cells from PBMCs. Subset reported: CD45RO+ cells pooled with CCR7-negative TemRA cells. This receptor was identified in a man aged 18 to 29 in good health. Some clones in this sample may be carry-over from other donors' samples. The rearrangement uses TRBV27 and TRBJ2-7; TRBD2 agrees at 12 bases. The CDR3 bases are TGTGCCAGCAGACCCCGGACTAGCGGGGACGAGCAGTACTTC. This encodes CASRPRTSGDEQYF.